This T cell receptor (beta chain) was sequenced during a study of regulatory T cells in long-lasting Graves disease. Study as a whole: Patients newly diagnosed with Graves' had been on antithyroid drugs for under 3 months. The study's findings and limits: Accuracy could have been hurt by small sample size. Exclusively peripheral blood, rather than thyroid tissue, was studied.

Time point noted: newly diagnosed GD, antithyroid drugs for less than 3 months. Extracted PBMC RNA gave rise to the TCR library. Per the germline V gene, CDR1 is DFQATT and CDR2 is SNEGSKA (reference sequence). Trimming stripped 3 bases from V and 5 bases from J, with 17 bases between. The CDR3 has 15 residues. Note on this clonotype: The antigen is undetermined.

To make TCR beta libraries, researchers used iRepertoire HTBI primers and Arm-PCR of CDR3 regions. TCRdb re-called the multiplex PCR reads with MiXCR, one entry per CDR3 protein. This sample yields around 450,000 distinct CDR3 sequences, of which around 16% are seen a single time; about 8.2% belongs to the top ten. This same sample was also taken into another study, of T cells in Graves' hyperthyroidism and ophthalmopathy. That paper states: HTBI primers were the set used in a first-round RT-PCR of the TCR CDR3.

V is TRBV20-1 and J is TRBJ2-1; no definite D call. The sequences come from peripheral blood mononuclear cells (PBMCs), collected at new diagnosis, from a patient treated with antithyroid drugs. The receptor was derived from a woman aged 40 to 55 with Graves disease. The CDR3 coding sequence is TGCAGTGCTAGTAAGGTTCGGACCGAAAACAATGAGCAGTTCTTC. This gives the protein CSASKVRTENNEQFF.